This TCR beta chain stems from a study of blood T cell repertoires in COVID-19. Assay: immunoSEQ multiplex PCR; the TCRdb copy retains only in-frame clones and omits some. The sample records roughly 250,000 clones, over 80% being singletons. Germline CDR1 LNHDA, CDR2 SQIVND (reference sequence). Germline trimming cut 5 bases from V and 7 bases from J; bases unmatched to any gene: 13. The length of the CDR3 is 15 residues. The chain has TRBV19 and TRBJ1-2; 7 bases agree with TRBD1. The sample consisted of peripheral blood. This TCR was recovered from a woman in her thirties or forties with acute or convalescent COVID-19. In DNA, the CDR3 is TGTGCCAGTAGTGCGGGACCCTTGGGACAGTTTGGCTACACCTTC. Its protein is CASSAGPLGQFGYTF.